This TCR beta chain was observed in a study of Graves' ophthalmopathy and Graves' hyperthyroidism (dated by TCRdb to between 2018 and 2020). As for the study more broadly: Peripheral blood samples were taken at the time of initial diagnosis, before any treatment was given. TCR beta repertoire signatures were used to distinguish Graves' ophthalmopathy from Graves' hyperthyroidism and to predict progression to ophthalmopathy. In total, 120 to 150 blood samples were TCR-sequenced: roughly 45 ophthalmopathy, roughly 80 hyperthyroidism and approximately 17 hyperthyroidism-to-ophthalmopathy patients. A discovery set of about 99 patients (roughly 43 ophthalmopathy, about 55 stable hyperthyroidism) was enrolled to explore V-J signatures distinguishing ophthalmopathy from hyperthyroidism. For independent validation, a separate cohort was made up of 18 hyperthyroidism patients plus 17 patients who later progressed from hyperthyroidism to ophthalmopathy. In a handful of hyperthyroidism patients, the T-cell repertoire of thyroid tissue was compared with the T-cell repertoire of blood. Following sample collection, hyperthyroidism patients were given methimazole at a starting dose of 30 mg daily, and ophthalmopathy patients were given high-dose intravenous methylprednisolone. For training and testing, the 100 or so patients in the discovery cohort were randomly divided in a 7:3 ratio. What the work shows at the level of the full study, not this receptor alone: In validation, the model predicted ophthalmopathy progression with nearly 71% sensitivity and 72.22% specificity; 12 predicted patients were CT-confirmed with GO in a median of approximately six months. No statistical method was used to set the sample size in advance, and the investigators knew which group each participant was assigned to. Among expanded thyroid clonotypes with frequency above 0.001, most also showed up in blood, which suggests that blood repertoires may reflect the thyroid immune response. In cross-validation, the 13-signature model distinguished ophthalmopathy from stable hyperthyroidism with 85% to 90% sensitivity and around 81% specificity, and in the test set the corresponding values were roughly 80% and 76%.

There are many counts of this clonotype. This clone's antigen is unknown. Base qualities are not provided; no much larger clone lies one nucleotide away. From cysteine to phenylalanine, the CDR3 is 13 amino acids long. The sequence is cut down to CDR3 DNA, 39 bases in frame from base 1. V is shortened by 4 bases, J by 10 bases, and the region joining them spans 16 bases. From a lookup of the germline V gene, CDR1 and CDR2 are LGHNT and FRNRAP. For repertoire sequencing, TCR beta CDR3 regions were amplified from RNA transcripts. HTBI primers and the Qiagen OneStep RT-PCR kit were used in a first-round RT-PCR, which was followed by a second-round multiplex PCR, size selection and purification. Libraries were sequenced paired-end with 100 bp reads on an Illumina HiSeq2000. Under the source paper's analysis protocol: Reads were processed with SOAPnuke, discarding reads with adapters, uncalled bases, mean Phred below 15, or no exact constant-primer or identifier match. High-quality paired reads were merged with COPE v1.2.5. Each unique nucleotide sequence was treated as a clonotype, and MiTCR v1.1 was used to align the clonotypes to the IMGT TRB V, D and J references. The analysis was limited to V-J combinations with a frequency above 0.0001, which together covered 99.2% of repertoires. For each V-J combination, a TCR clonal expansion and chaos score was defined as F50 clonal expansion divided by the chaos observed in the TCRdist matrix. Welch's t-statistics and random forest were used to reduce features to about a dozen V-J combinations, which were fed into a naive Bayes classifier. The Morisita-Horn index was used to measure how similar the thyroid and blood repertoires were. TCRdb applied fastp at Q25 and MiXCR to the public reads, then kept only in-frame beta chains. Records with the same CDR3 protein are collapsed into one entry carrying the most frequent genes and DNA. TCRdb, not the original authors, processed these V and J calls. For this sample there are some 520,000 distinct CDR3 sequences; about an eighth appear just once. The ten largest clones add up to 9.8% of the sample.

Patients with ophthalmopathy had moderately to severely active disease, with a Clinical Activity Score of 3 or more, a NOSPECS grade of 4 or more, and a disease duration of less than 3 months. Anyone with other autoimmune diseases, uncontrolled infections, pregnancy or lactation was excluded from the study. Clinical symptoms, serum thyroxine, TRAb, thyroid ultrasound and orbital computed tomography were used for diagnosis. PBMCs were isolated from 7.5 to 10 ml of fresh peripheral blood by Ficoll-Paque density gradient centrifugation. Total RNA was extracted using Trizol reagent, and RNA quality was checked on an Agilent 2100 Bioanalyzer.

The origin of this receptor is a woman aged 30 to 39 with Graves' ophthalmopathy. Donor details come from another sample of the same person, matched by shared clones. Input material: blood. Rearrangement joined TRBV12-5 to TRBJ1-1; 6 matching bases give a weak D call of TRBD1. The CDR3: CASGSASGGIAFF. The DNA sequence follows: TGTGCTAGTGGTTCCGCTTCGGGGGGCATAGCTTTCTTT.